This T cell receptor beta chain comes out of a study of blood T cells in healthy people across ages (dated by TCRdb to about 2015). About the study as a whole: In model experiments, template switching captured about one uniquely barcoded TCR beta cDNA molecule for every two T cells. To track age-related changes in TCR beta repertoire diversity, the study relied on deep sequencing normalized with unique cDNA molecular identifiers. Donors were grouped into four age groups: young (average roughly 15 years), middle-aged (39), aged (around 56) and long-lived (approximately 82). Donors of different ages were randomly distributed across sequencing lanes to avoid experimental bias. Two additional independent replicas of 1 million unique cDNA reads from the same blood draw were analyzed for two donors (one aged 18 to 29 and one aged 80 or older).

Inclusive of the bounding cysteine and phenylalanine, the CDR3 is 15 residues long. Left in the record is the CDR3 DNA by itself, 45 bases read in frame from the first base. Based on the germline V gene (reference sequence), the CDR1 and CDR2 sequences are LGHDT and YNNKEL. From V the trimming removes 1 base and from J it removes 5 bases, while the gene matches leave 4 bases of the junction unaccounted for. Library preparation used 5' RACE. The sequencer listed for this sample is Illumina HiSeq 2500. A second PCR of about 6 to 11 cycles was run with a J-beta primer mix and a sample-barcoded 5' primer. A template-switch 5' adaptor carrying 12 random nucleotides introduced a unique molecular identifier onto each TCR beta cDNA molecule. Each sample yielded at least 2.5 million CDR3-containing paired-end reads. First-strand cDNA synthesis was performed from all RNA using the Mint cDNA synthesis kit, with priming by a TRBC-specific oligonucleotide. Following uracil-DNA glycosylase treatment, all cDNA underwent a first 18-cycle PCR with the universal primers M1SS and BC2_uni_R. On the authors' methods: For normalization, 1 million high-quality reads were randomly selected from each sample, with every read carrying a distinct molecular identifier. Reads with shared molecular identifiers were discarded instead of being binned into consensus sequences. CDR3 identification, clonotype clustering and error correction used MiTCR with a Q25 quality threshold and the strictest error-elimination algorithm. A nonparametric unseen species model with Euler transformation was used to estimate lower-bound total TCR beta diversity. TCRdb itself trimmed the public reads at Q25 with fastp, ran MiXCR and retained productive beta chains. Every distinct CDR3 protein forms one entry, paired with its most common genes and DNA. These V and J calls rely on TCRdb rather than the paper's analysis. The sample data list hundreds of thousands of distinct CDR3 sequences, and around a fifth of these were observed just once. The top ten hold 3% to 4.5% of the sample.

What the work shows at the level of the full study, not this receptor alone: There was a strong correlation between observed TCR beta diversity and the percentage of naive T cells measured by flow cytometry. Estimates of total diversity from one million sequenced T cells were regarded as lower bounds and underestimates. Observed TCR beta diversity per million T cells fell roughly linearly with age, and a significant reduction was already apparent by age around 44. Since profiling was done on bulk unsorted PBMCs, naive and antigen-experienced compartments could not be conclusively compared. Donor CMV infection status was unknown, potentially confounding age-related changes in expanded clonotypes. Compared with the aged group, the long-lived group had more naive CD4+ T cells, fewer expanded clones and increased TCR diversity, suggesting age selection.

About this clonotype itself: The clone's antigen remains unknown. It has no much larger one-base neighbor in the sample; base qualities were not kept.

Systemically healthy Caucasian individuals from Russia, 35 to 40 in total and aged about 6 to 95 years, were included as donors. Roughly 10 milliliters of peripheral blood were collected from each donor into EDTA-treated Vacutainer tubes. PBMCs were isolated by Ficoll-Paque density-gradient centrifugation, with at least 6 million obtained per sample. Trizol reagent was used to extract total RNA from PBMCs, with at least 5.5 micrograms per sample. For every donor, flow cytometry on a PBMC aliquot measured the percentage of naive CD45RAhigh/CD27high T cells. This receptor was taken from a man aged 65 to 85 in good health. Input material: blood. The chain is encoded by TRBV3-1 joined to TRBJ2-1, and TRBD1 aligns with 8 junction nucleotides. The CDR3 loop reads CASSQGQGSDNEQFF. The base sequence is TGTGCCAGCAGCCAAGGACAGGGGTCCGACAATGAGCAGTTCTTC.